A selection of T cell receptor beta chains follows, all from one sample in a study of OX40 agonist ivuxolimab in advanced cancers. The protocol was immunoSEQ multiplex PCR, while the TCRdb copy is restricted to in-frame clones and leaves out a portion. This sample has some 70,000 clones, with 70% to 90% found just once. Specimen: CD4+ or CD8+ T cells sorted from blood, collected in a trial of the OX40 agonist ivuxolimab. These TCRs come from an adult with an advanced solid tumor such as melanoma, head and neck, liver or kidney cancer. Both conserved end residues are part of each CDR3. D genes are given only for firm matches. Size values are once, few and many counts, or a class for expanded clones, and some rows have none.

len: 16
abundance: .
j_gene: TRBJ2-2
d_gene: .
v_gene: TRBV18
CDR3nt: TGTGCCAGCTCATCAACCCCTGAAGGAAGCACCGGGGAGCTGTTTTTT
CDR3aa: CASSSTPEGSTGELFF

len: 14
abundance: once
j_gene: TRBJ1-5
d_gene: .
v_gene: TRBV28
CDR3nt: TGTGCCAGCAGTTTAGGGAACCGAGATCAGCCCCAGCATTTT
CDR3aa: CASSLGNRDQPQHF

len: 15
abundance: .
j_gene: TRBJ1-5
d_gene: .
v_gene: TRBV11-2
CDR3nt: TGTGCCAGCAGCTTAGAACGCGGACTGCATCAACCCCAGCATTTT
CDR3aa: CASSLERGLHQPQHF

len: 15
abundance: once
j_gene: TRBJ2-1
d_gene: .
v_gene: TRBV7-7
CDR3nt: TGTGCTAGCAGCCCTCTTCAGGGGTCCTACAATGAGCAGTTCTTC
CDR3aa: CASSPLQGSYNEQFF

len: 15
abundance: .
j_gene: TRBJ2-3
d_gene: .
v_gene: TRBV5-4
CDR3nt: TGTGCCAGCAGCTTAGGTGGGGGGAGCACAGATACGCAGTATTTT
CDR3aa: CASSLGGGSTDTQYF

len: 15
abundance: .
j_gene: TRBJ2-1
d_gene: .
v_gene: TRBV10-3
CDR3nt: TGTGCCATCAGTACCTCCGGGACTGTCCGTGATGAGCAGTTCTTC
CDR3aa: CAISTSGTVRDEQFF

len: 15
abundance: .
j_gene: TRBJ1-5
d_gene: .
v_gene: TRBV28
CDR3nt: TGTGCCAGCAGTTTAATGGGCAGAGGCAATCAGCCCCAGCATTTT
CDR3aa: CASSLMGRGNQPQHF

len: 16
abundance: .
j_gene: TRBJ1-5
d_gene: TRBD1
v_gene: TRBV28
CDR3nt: TGTGCCAGCAGTGCATCACAGGGGGCAGGAGAACAGCCCCAGCATTTT
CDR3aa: CASSASQGAGEQPQHF

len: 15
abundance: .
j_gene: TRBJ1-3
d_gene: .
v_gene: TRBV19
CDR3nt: TGTGCCAGTAGCACCCTTGCTCTCTCTGGAAACACCATATATTTT
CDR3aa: CASSTLALSGNTIYF

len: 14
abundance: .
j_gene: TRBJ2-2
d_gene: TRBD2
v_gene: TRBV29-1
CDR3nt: TGCAGCGTTCGGAGGGGCGGGGGCACCGGGGAGCTGTTTTTT
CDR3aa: CSVRRGGGTGELFF

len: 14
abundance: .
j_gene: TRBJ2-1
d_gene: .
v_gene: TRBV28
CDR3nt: TGTGCCAGCAATCAACAGGGAAAAGACAATGAGCAGTTCTTC
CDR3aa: CASNQQGKDNEQFF

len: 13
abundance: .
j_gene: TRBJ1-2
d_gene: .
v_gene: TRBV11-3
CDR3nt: TGTGCCAGCAGGGAGTCGGTCCCCTATGGCTACACCTTC
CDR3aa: CASRESVPYGYTF

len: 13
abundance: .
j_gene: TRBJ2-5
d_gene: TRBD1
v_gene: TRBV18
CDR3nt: TGTGCCAGCTCACCAGGGACAGAAGAGACCCAGTACTTC
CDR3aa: CASSPGTEETQYF

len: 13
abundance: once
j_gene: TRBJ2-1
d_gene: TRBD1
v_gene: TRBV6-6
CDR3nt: TGTGCCAGCAGTTACGGGACAGGGAATGAGCAGTTCTTC
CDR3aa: CASSYGTGNEQFF

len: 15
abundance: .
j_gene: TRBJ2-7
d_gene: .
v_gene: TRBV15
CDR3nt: TGTGCCACCAGCAGGGATAGGGATCCATACTACGAGCAGTACTTC
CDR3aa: CATSRDRDPYYEQYF

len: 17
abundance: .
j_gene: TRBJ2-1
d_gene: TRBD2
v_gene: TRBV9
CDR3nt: TGTGCCAGCAGTGCGGTAGCGGGGGCGCTCTCCTACAATGAGCAGTTCTTC
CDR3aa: CASSAVAGALSYNEQFF

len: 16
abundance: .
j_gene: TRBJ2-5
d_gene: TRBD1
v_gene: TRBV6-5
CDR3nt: TGTGCCAGCAGTTACTCGTTTAAGGGGGCTCTCGAGACCCAGTACTTC
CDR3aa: CASSYSFKGALETQYF

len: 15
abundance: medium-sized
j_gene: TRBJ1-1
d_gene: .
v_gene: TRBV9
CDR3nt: TGTGCCAGCAGCGCCCAGGACCGTTACAACACTGAAGCTTTCTTT
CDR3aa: CASSAQDRYNTEAFF

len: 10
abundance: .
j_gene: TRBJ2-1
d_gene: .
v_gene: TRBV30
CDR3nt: TGTGCCGGTGAACAAGATGAGCAATTCTTC
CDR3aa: CAGEQDEQFF

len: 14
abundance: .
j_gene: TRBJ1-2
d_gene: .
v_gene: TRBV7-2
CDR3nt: TGTGCCAGCAGCCGGGACGGTACGAACTATGGCTACACCTTC
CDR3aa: CASSRDGTNYGYTF

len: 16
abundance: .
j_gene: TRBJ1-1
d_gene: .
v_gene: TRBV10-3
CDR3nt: TGTGCCATCACCCCATCGATACAGTCCTTGAGAACTGAAGCTTTCTTT
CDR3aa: CAITPSIQSLRTEAFF

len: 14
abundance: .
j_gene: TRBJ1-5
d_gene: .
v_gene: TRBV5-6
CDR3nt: TGTGCCAGCAGCTTGGCTGGGGTCAATCAGCCCCAGCATTTT
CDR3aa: CASSLAGVNQPQHF

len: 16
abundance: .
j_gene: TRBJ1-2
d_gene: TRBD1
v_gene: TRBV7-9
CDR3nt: TGTGCCAGCAGCTTAGCGCGGCAGGGGGCGGACTATGGCTACACCTTC
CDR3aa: CASSLARQGADYGYTF

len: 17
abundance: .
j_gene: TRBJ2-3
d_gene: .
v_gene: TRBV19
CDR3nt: TGTGCCAGTAGTATAGGAAGGATGCGGATGATCACAGATACGCAGTATTTT
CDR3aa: CASSIGRMRMITDTQYF

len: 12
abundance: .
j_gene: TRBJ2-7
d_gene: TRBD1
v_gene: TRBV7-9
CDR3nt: TGTGCCAGCAGCCCCGGACAGGGCGAGCAGTACTTC
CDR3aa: CASSPGQGEQYF

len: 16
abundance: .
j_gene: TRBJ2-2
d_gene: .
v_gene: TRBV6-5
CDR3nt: TGTGCCAGCAGTTACTCTTCGGGGGAGAACACCGGGGAGCTGTTTTTT
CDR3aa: CASSYSSGENTGELFF

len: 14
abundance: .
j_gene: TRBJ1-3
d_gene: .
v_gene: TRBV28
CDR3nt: TGTGCCAGCAGGACAGCCGCCTCTGGAAACACCATATATTTT
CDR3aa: CASRTAASGNTIYF

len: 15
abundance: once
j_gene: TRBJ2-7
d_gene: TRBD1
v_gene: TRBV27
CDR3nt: TGTGCCAGCAGTACCCACCCGGGACAGACCTACGAGCAGTACTTC
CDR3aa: CASSTHPGQTYEQYF

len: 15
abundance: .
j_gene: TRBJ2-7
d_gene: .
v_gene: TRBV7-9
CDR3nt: TGTGCCAGCAGCTTAGCGAGGGCCCCATCCTACGAGCAGTACTTC
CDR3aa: CASSLARAPSYEQYF

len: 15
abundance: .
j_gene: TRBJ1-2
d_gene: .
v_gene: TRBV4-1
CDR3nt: TGCGCCAGCAGCCAAGATGGGCAGGCTGGAAGCGGCTACACCTTC
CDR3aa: CASSQDGQAGSGYTF

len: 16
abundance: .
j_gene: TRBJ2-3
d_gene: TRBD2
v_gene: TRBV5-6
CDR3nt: TGTGCCAGCAGCTTGGTTGTAGCGGGGGGACTAAATACGCAGTATTTT
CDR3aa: CASSLVVAGGLNTQYF

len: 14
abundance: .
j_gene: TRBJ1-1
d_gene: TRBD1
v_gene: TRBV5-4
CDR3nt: TGTGCCAGCAGCTGGGGACAGGGGAGTAATGAAGCTTTCTTT
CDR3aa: CASSWGQGSNEAFF

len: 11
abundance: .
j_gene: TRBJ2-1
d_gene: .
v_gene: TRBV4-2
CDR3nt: TGTGCCAGCAGCCAGAGGGATGAGCAGTTCTTC
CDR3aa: CASSQRDEQFF

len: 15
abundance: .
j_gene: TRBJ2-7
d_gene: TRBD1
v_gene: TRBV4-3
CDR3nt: TGCGCCAGCAGCCAAGGGAGGGATACAGGGGGCGAGCAGTACTTC
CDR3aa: CASSQGRDTGGEQYF

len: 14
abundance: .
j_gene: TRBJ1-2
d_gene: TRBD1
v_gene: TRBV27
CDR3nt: TGTGCCAGCAGTTCAGATCAGGGGGCCTATGGCTACACCTTC
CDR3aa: CASSSDQGAYGYTF

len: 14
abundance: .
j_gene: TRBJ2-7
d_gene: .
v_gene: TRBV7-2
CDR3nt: TGTGCCAGCAGCCCTCGGGGAGCGCGTTACGAGCAGTACTTC
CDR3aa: CASSPRGARYEQYF

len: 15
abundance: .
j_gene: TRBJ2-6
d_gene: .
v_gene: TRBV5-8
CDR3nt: TGTGCCAGCAGCTTGGCAGAATCTGGGGCCAACGTCCTGACTTTC
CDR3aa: CASSLAESGANVLTF

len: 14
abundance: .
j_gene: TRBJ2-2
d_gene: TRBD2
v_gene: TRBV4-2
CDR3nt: TGTGCCAGCGTCTCCGGAGCGGGATCCGGGGAGCTGTTTTTT
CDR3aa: CASVSGAGSGELFF

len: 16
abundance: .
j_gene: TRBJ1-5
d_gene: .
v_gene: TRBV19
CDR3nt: TGTGCCAGTAGTATGCGGTTTTGGGCGGTAGGGCAGCCCCAGCATTTT
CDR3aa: CASSMRFWAVGQPQHF

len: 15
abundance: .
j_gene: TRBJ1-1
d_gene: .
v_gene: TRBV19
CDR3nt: TGTGCCAGTAGTATAGGCGAGGGTTATTACACTGAAGCTTTCTTT
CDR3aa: CASSIGEGYYTEAFF

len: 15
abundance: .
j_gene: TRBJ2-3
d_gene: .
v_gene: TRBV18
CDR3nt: TGTGCCAGCTCACCCCAGTGGGGGGACACAGATACGCAGTATTTT
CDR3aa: CASSPQWGDTDTQYF

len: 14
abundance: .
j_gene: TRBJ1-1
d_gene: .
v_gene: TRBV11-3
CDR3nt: TGTGCCAGCAGCCGCGATGGGTCGAACACTGAAGCTTTCTTT
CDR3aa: CASSRDGSNTEAFF

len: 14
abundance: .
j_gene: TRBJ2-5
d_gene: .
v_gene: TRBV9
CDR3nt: TGTGTCAGCAGCGCAGGGAATTATCAAGAGACCCAGTACTTC
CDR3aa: CVSSAGNYQETQYF

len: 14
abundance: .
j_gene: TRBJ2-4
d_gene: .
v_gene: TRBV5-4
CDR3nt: TGTGCCAGCAGCTTAGTGGGGGGGGCCAGCATTCAGTACTTC
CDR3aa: CASSLVGGASIQYF

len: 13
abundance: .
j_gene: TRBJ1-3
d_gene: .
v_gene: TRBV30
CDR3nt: TGTGCCTGGAGCGAGTCAGCGGGAAACACCATATATTTT
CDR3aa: CAWSESAGNTIYF

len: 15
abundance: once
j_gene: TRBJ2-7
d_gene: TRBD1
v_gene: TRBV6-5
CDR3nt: TGTGCCAGCAGTAAACGGGGACAGGGGTACTACGAGCAGTACTTC
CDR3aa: CASSKRGQGYYEQYF

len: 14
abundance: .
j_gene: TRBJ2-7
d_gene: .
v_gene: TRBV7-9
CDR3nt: TGTGCCAGCAGCTTAGACGGATACTCCTACGAGCAGTACTTC
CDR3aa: CASSLDGYSYEQYF

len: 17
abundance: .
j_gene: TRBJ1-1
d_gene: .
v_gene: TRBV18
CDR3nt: TGTGCCAGCTCACCTCGTTTTCCGGGGGGCGTCAACACTGAAGCTTTCTTT
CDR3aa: CASSPRFPGGVNTEAFF

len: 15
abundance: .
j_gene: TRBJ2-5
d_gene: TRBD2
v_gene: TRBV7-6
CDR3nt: TGTGCCAGCAGCGCGATTACTAGCGGGGCGGAGACCCAGTACTTC
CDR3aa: CASSAITSGAETQYF

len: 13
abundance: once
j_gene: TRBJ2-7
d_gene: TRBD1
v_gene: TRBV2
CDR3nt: TGTGCCAGCAGTAGACAGGGGGCGGCGGAGCAGTACTTC
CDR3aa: CASSRQGAAEQYF

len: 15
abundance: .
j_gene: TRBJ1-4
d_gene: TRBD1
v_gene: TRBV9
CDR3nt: TGTGCCAGCAGCCCCCAAGGGGGCCTCGGTGAAAAACTGTTTTTT
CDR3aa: CASSPQGGLGEKLFF

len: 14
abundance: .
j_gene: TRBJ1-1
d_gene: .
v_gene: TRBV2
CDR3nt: TGTGCCAGCAGGGGGCTGTTGAGCGGCACTGAAGCTTTCTTT
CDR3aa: CASRGLLSGTEAFF

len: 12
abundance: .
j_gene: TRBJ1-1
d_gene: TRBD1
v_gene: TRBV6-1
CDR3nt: TGTGCCAGCAGGACAGGGTCCACTGAAGCTTTCTTT
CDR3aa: CASRTGSTEAFF

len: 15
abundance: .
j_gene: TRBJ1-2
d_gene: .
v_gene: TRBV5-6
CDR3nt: TGTGCCAGCATAGCTGCGACAGGAACTAACTATGGCTACACCTTC
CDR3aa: CASIAATGTNYGYTF

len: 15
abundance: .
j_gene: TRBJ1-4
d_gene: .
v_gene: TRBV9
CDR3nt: TGTGCCAGCAGCGTAGGGGGCAGCTTGAATGAAAAACTGTTTTTT
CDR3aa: CASSVGGSLNEKLFF

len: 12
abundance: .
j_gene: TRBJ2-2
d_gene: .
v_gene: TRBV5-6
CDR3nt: TGTGCCAGCAGCTGGGGGCCCGGGGAGCTGTTTTTT
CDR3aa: CASSWGPGELFF

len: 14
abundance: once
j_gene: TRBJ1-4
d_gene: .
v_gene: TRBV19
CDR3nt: TGTGCCAGTAGTATGGGGAGCCCTAATGAAAAACTGTTTTTT
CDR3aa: CASSMGSPNEKLFF